This is a list of T cell receptor beta chains from one sample in a study of CD8 T cells in Susac syndrome. TCRdb re-derived calls from the immunoSEQ multiplex PCR reads in MiXCR, one entry per CDR3 protein. The data hold 110,000 to 150,000 distinct CDR3 sequences, with roughly 95% observed a single time. The sequenced sample consisted of CD4+ T cells from PBMCs. These receptors were collected from a human donor with Susac syndrome. Each CDR3 is given with its conserved first and last residue. A D gene is named only where the DNA matches it firmly. Size is omitted from some rows. Given values are once, few, many or a class for expanded clones.

>TRBV6-1|-|TRBJ1-1|-
TGTGCCAGCACCGCCCGACAGATTGGGAACACTGAAGCTTTCTTT
CASTARQIGNTEAFF
>TRBV28|-|TRBJ1-5|TRBD1
TGTGCCAGCAGACGGACAGGGGTTCAGCCCCAGCATTTT
CASRRTGVQPQHF
>TRBV3-1|-|TRBJ2-2|-
TGTGCCAGCAGCCGGGTGTCTAAGAACACCGGGGAGCTGTTTTTT
CASSRVSKNTGELFF
>TRBV20-1|-|TRBJ1-5|TRBD1
TGCAGTGCCCGGACAGGGAATAGCAATCAGCCCCAGCATTTT
CSARTGNSNQPQHF
>TRBV25-1|-|TRBJ2-1|TRBD2
TGTGCCAGCCGGAATAGCGGGAGCAATGAGCAGTTCTTC
CASRNSGSNEQFF
>TRBV9|-|TRBJ2-1|-
TGTGCCAGCAGCGTAGCGGGGGCAGGATACAATGAGCAGTTCTTC
CASSVAGAGYNEQFF
>TRBV10-3|-|TRBJ1-5|-
TGTGCCATCGGAGAACAGGGACGGCACCAGCCCCAGCATTTT
CAIGEQGRHQPQHF
>TRBV20-1|-|TRBJ1-2|TRBD1
TGCAGTGCTAGAGATGGGACAGCGGGGGGCTACACCTTC
CSARDGTAGGYTF
>TRBV5-4|-|TRBJ2-2|TRBD1
TGTGCCAGCAGCTTCGGGACAGCAAACACCGGGGAGCTGTTTTTT
CASSFGTANTGELFF
>TRBV7-2|-|TRBJ2-3|-
TGTGCCAGCAGCTGGACGCACGGAGGGGGCGCGGGCACAGATACGCAGTATTTT
CASSWTHGGGAGTDTQYF
>TRBV9|-|TRBJ1-2|TRBD1
TGTGCCAGCAGCGTGGGACAGAACTATGGCTACACCTTC
CASSVGQNYGYTF
>TRBV20-1|-|TRBJ2-7|-
TGCAGTGCTAGTTCGATCGGGGTTCTCTACGAGCAGTACTTC
CSASSIGVLYEQYF
>TRBV27|-|TRBJ2-7|-
TGTGCCAGCAGTCCCTTAGACCCTTCGCCCTACGAGCAGTACTTC
CASSPLDPSPYEQYF
>TRBV9|-|TRBJ1-1|-
TGTGCCAGCAGCGTAGTGGGGGGGACAGCTTTCTTT
CASSVVGGTAFF
>TRBV19|-|TRBJ1-2|-
TGTGCCAGTTGGGGCAGAACTAACTATGGCTACACCTTC
CASWGRTNYGYTF
>TRBV5-1|-|TRBJ2-2|-
TGCGCCAGCAGCTTGGCCATGAACACCGGGGAGCTGTTTTTT
CASSLAMNTGELFF
>TRBV11-2|-|TRBJ1-2|TRBD1
TGTGCCAGCAGCGTACAGGGGGGAGGCTATGGCTACACCTTC
CASSVQGGGYGYTF
>TRBV5-1|-|TRBJ1-6|-
TGCGCCAGCAGCTTGCTTGGGGAGGGTAATTCACCCCTCCACTTT
CASSLLGEGNSPLHF
>TRBV12-3/TRBV12-4|-|TRBJ1-2|-
TGTGCCAGCAGTTTAGATGGCACCTACTATGGCTACACCTTC
CASSLDGTYYGYTF
>TRBV9|-|TRBJ2-7|-
TGTGCCAGCAGCGGCGCCGGTACAGGGATTAACGAGCAGTACTTC
CASSGAGTGINEQYF
>TRBV11-1|-|TRBJ2-5|-
TGTGCCAGCAGCTTTGGTCAAGAGACCCAGTACTTC
CASSFGQETQYF
>TRBV18|-|TRBJ1-1|TRBD1
TGTGCCAGCTCACCACAACAAACAGGGGGTCTTGAAGCTTTCTTT
CASSPQQTGGLEAFF
>TRBV28|-|TRBJ2-2|-
TGTGCCAGCAGTTTGGGGGGAGTCGACACCGGGGAGCTGTTTTTT
CASSLGGVDTGELFF
>TRBV20-1|-|TRBJ1-5|-
TGCAGTGCTGGGGGGTCCAATCAGCCCCAGCATTTT
CSAGGSNQPQHF
>TRBV7-2|-|TRBJ1-5|TRBD1
TGTGCCAGCAGCACCGGGACAGGGGCTAGCAATCAGCCCCAGCATTTT
CASSTGTGASNQPQHF
>TRBV3-1|-|TRBJ2-7|-
TGTGCCAGCAGTCCAGGGGCCCGGGGGCAGTACTTC
CASSPGARGQYF
>TRBV12-3/TRBV12-4|-|TRBJ1-2|-
TGTGCCAGCAGACCTACAGGGACCTATGGCTACACCTTC
CASRPTGTYGYTF
>TRBV3-1|-|TRBJ2-7|-
TGTGCCAGCAGTCGGGTCGGACAGACCTACGAGCAGTACTTC
CASSRVGQTYEQYF
>TRBV7-6|-|TRBJ1-5|-
TGTGCCAGCAGCCCCCTCGCGAGCTTTGGTGGCAATCAGCCCCAGCATTTT
CASSPLASFGGNQPQHF
>TRBV12-3/TRBV12-4|once|TRBJ2-7|TRBD2
TGTGCCAGCAGTCTACCCCCCGGACTAGCCGTGGGCTACGAGCAGTACTTC
CASSLPPGLAVGYEQYF
>TRBV5-4|-|TRBJ2-3|-
TGTGCCAGCCGGCCGTCTTCATCGGATACGCAGTATTTT
CASRPSSSDTQYF
>TRBV6-2/TRBV6-3|-|TRBJ2-7|-
TGTGCCAGCAGCTCTACGCGCTACGAGCAGTACTTC
CASSSTRYEQYF
>TRBV4-1|-|TRBJ1-2|-
TGCGCCAGCAGCCAGATGGACGGTAACTATGGCTACACCTTC
CASSQMDGNYGYTF
>TRBV6-1|few|TRBJ1-1|-
TGTGCCAGCACCATCCTTCACAGTGGGCAAAACACTGAAGCTTTCTTT
CASTILHSGQNTEAFF
>TRBV9|-|TRBJ2-5|-
TGTGCCAGCAGCGTAGACAGAGGTGGAGAGACCCAGTACTTC
CASSVDRGGETQYF
>TRBV7-9|-|TRBJ1-1|-
TGTGCCAGCAGCCGGGAGGGAACTGAAGCTTTCTTT
CASSREGTEAFF
>TRBV28|-|TRBJ2-7|TRBD2
TGTGCCAGCAGTAGAGGGACTAGCGGGAGTTTTGAAGGGTACTTC
CASSRGTSGSFEGYF
>TRBV9|-|TRBJ2-6|-
TGTGCCAGCAGCGCCACGTTGTCTTCCTCTGGGGCCAACGTCCTGACTTTC
CASSATLSSSGANVLTF
>TRBV2|-|TRBJ1-1|-
TGTGCCAGCAGTGAACAGGAGGGGGTCACTGAAGCTTTCTTT
CASSEQEGVTEAFF
>TRBV6-1|-|TRBJ2-7|TRBD2
TGTGCCAGCAGCTTTACCCGGGACGGGAGGGTCCCCTACGAGCAGTACTTC
CASSFTRDGRVPYEQYF
>TRBV28|-|TRBJ2-2|-
TGTGCCAGCATGGTGAACACCGGGGAGCTGTTTTTT
CASMVNTGELFF
>TRBV19|-|TRBJ1-5|-
TGTGCCAGTAGTATAACGACGGGAAGGCAGCCCCAGCATTTT
CASSITTGRQPQHF
>TRBV10-1|-|TRBJ2-7|-
TGCGCCAGCAGTGGAGGACACGGAACCTACGAGCAGTACTTC
CASSGGHGTYEQYF
>TRBV4-1|-|TRBJ2-5|-
TGCGCCAGCAGCCCCCAGTTCATAGACCAAGAGACCCAGTACTTC
CASSPQFIDQETQYF
>TRBV29-1|-|TRBJ2-4|-
TGCAGCGTCCACGGGAGAACCAAAAACATTCAGTACTTC
CSVHGRTKNIQYF
>TRBV29-1|-|TRBJ2-7|-
TGCAGCGTTTTGGAGGGCTACGAGCAGTACTTC
CSVLEGYEQYF
>TRBV6-6|-|TRBJ2-1|-
TGTGCCAGCATCCAGGGCACGAGGAGCTCCTACAATGAGCAGTTCTTC
CASIQGTRSSYNEQFF
>TRBV28|-|TRBJ1-1|-
TGTGCCAGTACAGCGAACACTGAAGCTTTCTTT
CASTANTEAFF
>TRBV20-1|-|TRBJ1-2|-
TGCAGTGCTAGAGATACGTTGAACTATGGCTACACCTTC
CSARDTLNYGYTF
>TRBV23-1|-|TRBJ1-5|-
TGCGCCAGCAGTCAATCGACTCCCGGGTCGGGCAATCAGCCCCAGCATTTT
CASSQSTPGSGNQPQHF
>TRBV12-3/TRBV12-4|-|TRBJ2-2|TRBD2
TGTGCCAGCAGTTCAGAGGGACTAGCGGGTGATACCGGGGAGCTGTTTTTT
CASSSEGLAGDTGELFF
>TRBV5-1|-|TRBJ1-1|-
TGCGCCAGCAGCTGGGGCCCAGGGGCTACGGGCACTGAAGCTTTCTTT
CASSWGPGATGTEAFF
>TRBV24-1|-|TRBJ2-2|-
TGTGCCACCAGTGCCCCGACAGGGAACACCGGGGAGCTGTTTTTT
CATSAPTGNTGELFF
>TRBV20-1|-|TRBJ2-7|TRBD1
TGCAGTGCTAGGGAGGACAGGGGTACCTACGAGCAGTACTTC
CSAREDRGTYEQYF
>TRBV9|-|TRBJ2-5|-
TGTGCCAGCAGCGCAGGCCTGTTCCCCTTCCAAGAGACCCAGTACTTC
CASSAGLFPFQETQYF
>TRBV10-3|-|TRBJ2-3|-
TGTGCCATCAGTGTTAGCGGACCTAGCACAGATACGCAGTATTTT
CAISVSGPSTDTQYF
>TRBV20-1|once|TRBJ1-1|-
TGCAGTGCTACCAATGGGGGAGGCGTGAACACTGAAGCTTTCTTT
CSATNGGGVNTEAFF
>TRBV20-1|once|TRBJ1-4|TRBD1
TGCAGTGCTAGAGATCGAAGGGGGCGGAATGAAAAACTGTTTTTT
CSARDRRGRNEKLFF
>TRBV9|-|TRBJ2-2|-
TGTGCCAGCAGCATCCAGGCAGGGAGAAACACCGGGGAGCTGTTTTTT
CASSIQAGRNTGELFF